This T cell receptor (beta chain) appears in the sequencing data of a study of human T cells and chemical hapten exposure. Study overall: The patients, most of them female, presented with alopecia areata, totalis or universalis. Regarding the study as a whole: Expanded TCRs formed significantly more large CDR3 similarity clusters than controls.

Germline trimming cut 8 bases from V and 5 bases from J; bases unmatched to any gene: 11. Germline V gene sequence: CDR1 SNHLY, CDR2 FYNNEI. The CDR3 totals 15 residues. In its sample, this clonotype was seen a few times. Antigen specificity is unknown. TCRdb redid the calling of the RACE reads with MiXCR, one entry per CDR3 protein. The data contain about 140,000 distinct CDR3 sequences, about 12% of them singletons. Time point: patch test 2, 6 weeks after DPC sensitization. Regarding treatment: therapeutic diphenylcyclopropenone sensitization with weekly scalp DPC. Each patch-test visit's blood sample preceded patch application. The study enrolled 18 to 70-year-old alopecia patients suitable for DPC.

The clonotype originates from a woman in her 50s with alopecia areata. Some clones in this sample may be carry-over from other donors' samples. Sequencing used whole blood, obtained in connection with sensitization to the hapten diphenylcyclopropenone (DPC). This chain uses TRBV2 with TRBJ1-1; 10 bases match TRBD1. The CDR3 protein is CASSERDRGRTEAFF. CDR3 bases: TGTGCCAGCTCTGAGAGGGACAGGGGACGGACTGAAGCTTTCTTT.